This T cell receptor beta chain was sequenced for a study of human T cells and chemical hapten exposure. Findings and limits, study-wide: DPC sensitization did not alter TCRs above 1 in 1000 frequency.

Individual cDNA molecules in this library carried unique molecular identifiers. TCRdb re-derived calls from the RACE reads in MiXCR, one entry per CDR3 protein. The sample has approximately 85,000 distinct CDR3 sequences, roughly 10% seen once. Sample time point: patch test 2, 6 weeks after DPC sensitization. The treatment denotes: therapeutic diphenylcyclopropenone sensitization with weekly scalp DPC. Blood collection happened ahead of applying each patch test. Germline V gene sequence: CDR1 LGHNA, CDR2 YSLEER. Trimming cost V 1 base and J 7 bases; bases outside gene matches: 14. This CDR3 region has 18 residues. There are many counts of this clonotype. Its antigen is as yet unknown.

This rearrangement joins TRBV4-3 to TRBJ2-1; TRBD1 agrees at 9 bases. The sequence derives from a woman under 40 with alopecia areata. Some clones in this sample may be carry-over from other donors' samples. This sample comprised whole blood, obtained in connection with sensitization to the hapten diphenylcyclopropenone (DPC). The CDR3 sequence is CASSQGFGKGQGNNEQFF. CDR3 in DNA: TGCGCCAGCAGCCAAGGGTTCGGTAAGGGACAGGGAAATAATGAGCAGTTCTTC.